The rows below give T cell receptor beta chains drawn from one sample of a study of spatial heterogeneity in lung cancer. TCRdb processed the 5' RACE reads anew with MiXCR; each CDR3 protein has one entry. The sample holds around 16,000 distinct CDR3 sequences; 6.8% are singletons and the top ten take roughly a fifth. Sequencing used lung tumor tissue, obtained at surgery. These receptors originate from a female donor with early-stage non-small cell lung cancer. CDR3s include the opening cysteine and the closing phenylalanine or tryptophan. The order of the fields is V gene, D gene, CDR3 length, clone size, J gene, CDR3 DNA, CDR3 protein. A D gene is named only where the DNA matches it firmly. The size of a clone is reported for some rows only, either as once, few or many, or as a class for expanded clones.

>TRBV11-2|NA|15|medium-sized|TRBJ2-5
TGTGCCAGCAGCTTCTGGGCAGGGAGACAAGAGACCCAGTACTTC
CASSFWAGRQETQYF
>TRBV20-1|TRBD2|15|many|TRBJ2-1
TGCAGTGCTCCTCTAGCGGGGGCCATCTACAATGAGCAGTTCTTC
CSAPLAGAIYNEQFF
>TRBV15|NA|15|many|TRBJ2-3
TGTGCCACCAGCAGAGGGGGCGGGGAGGCAGATACGCAGTATTTT
CATSRGGGEADTQYF
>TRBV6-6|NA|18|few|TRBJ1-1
TGTGCCAGCAGTCCTATGGGGGTCGCCGCCGCACTTAACACTGAAGCTTTCTTT
CASSPMGVAAALNTEAFF
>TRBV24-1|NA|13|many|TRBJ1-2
TGTGCCACCAGTCAGGGGTGGGACTATGGCTACACCTTC
CATSQGWDYGYTF
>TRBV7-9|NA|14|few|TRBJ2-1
TGTGCCAGCAGCTTAGCGGCAGGGGCGGATGAGCAGTTCTTC
CASSLAAGADEQFF
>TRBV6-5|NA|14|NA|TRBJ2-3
TGTGCCAGTAGTCCCGGGACTTGCGGGGATACGCAGTATTTT
CASSPGTCGDTQYF
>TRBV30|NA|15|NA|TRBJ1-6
TGTGCCTGGAGTGTTTCGGGACTTGGGAATTCACCCCTCCACTTT
CAWSVSGLGNSPLHF
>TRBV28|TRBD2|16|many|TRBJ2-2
TGTGCCAGCAGTTTAACGCGGGGGTTACGCACCGGGGAGCTGTTTTTT
CASSLTRGLRTGELFF
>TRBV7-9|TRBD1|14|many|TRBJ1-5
TGTGCCAGCAGCATACAGGGGAGAGGGCAGCCCCAGCATTTT
CASSIQGRGQPQHF
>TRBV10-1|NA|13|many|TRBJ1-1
TGCGCCAGCAGTGAGTCGCTGGGCAGGCGGGCTTTCTTT
CASSESLGRRAFF
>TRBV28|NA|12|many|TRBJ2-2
TGTGCCAGCTTCGACAACACCGGGGAGCTGTTTTTT
CASFDNTGELFF
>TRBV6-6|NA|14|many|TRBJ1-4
TGTGCCAGCAGCCCCCCCCCAGGGCAGGAAAAACTGTTTTTT
CASSPPPGQEKLFF
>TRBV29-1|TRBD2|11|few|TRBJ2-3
TGCAGCGAGAGGTTAGCGGGGGAGCAGTATTTT
CSERLAGEQYF
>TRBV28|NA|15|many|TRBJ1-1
TGTGCCAGTCCTCCGGCAGGTAACATGAACACTGAAGCTTTCTTT
CASPPAGNMNTEAFF
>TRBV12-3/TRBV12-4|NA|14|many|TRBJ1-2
TGTGCCAGCAGTTTGAACCAGGGCTGGGCTGGCTACACCTTC
CASSLNQGWAGYTF
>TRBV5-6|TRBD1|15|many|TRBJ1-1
TGTGCCAGCAGCTTGGCCGGACAGGGGGCAACTGAAGCTTTCTTT
CASSLAGQGATEAFF
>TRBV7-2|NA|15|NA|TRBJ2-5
TGTGCCAGCAGCCCGCATGCCGATGGGAAAGAGACCCAGTACTTC
CASSPHADGKETQYF
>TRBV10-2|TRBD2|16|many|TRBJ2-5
TGCGCCAGCAGTGATGGTAGCGGGGGGAACCAAGAGACCCAGTACTTC
CASSDGSGGNQETQYF
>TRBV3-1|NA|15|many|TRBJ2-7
TGTGCCAGCAGCCAAGACCCCCGGTCCCTGTACGAGCAGTACTTC
CASSQDPRSLYEQYF
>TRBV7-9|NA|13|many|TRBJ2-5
TGTGCCAGCAGCCGCGGAGCCGCGGAGACCCAGTACTTC
CASSRGAAETQYF
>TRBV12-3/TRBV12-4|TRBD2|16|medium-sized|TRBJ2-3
TGTGCCAGCAGCCTGACTAGCGGGGGATGGACAGATACGCAGTATTTT
CASSLTSGGWTDTQYF
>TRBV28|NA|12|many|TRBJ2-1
TGTGCCAGCAGCCGAGGGGTCAATGAGCAGTTCTTC
CASSRGVNEQFF
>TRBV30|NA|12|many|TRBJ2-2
TGTGCCTGGAATGAGGGAATCGGGGAGCTGTTTTTT
CAWNEGIGELFF
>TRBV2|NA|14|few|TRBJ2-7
TGTGCCAGCAGTGAGAGGCGGACCTCCTACGAGCAGTACTTC
CASSERRTSYEQYF
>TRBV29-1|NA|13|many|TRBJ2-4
TGCAGCGTCCAGGGAGACTCGGAAAACATTCAGTACTTC
CSVQGDSENIQYF
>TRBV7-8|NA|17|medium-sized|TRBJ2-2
TGTGCCAGCAGCTTAGTTCCTCCGGCAGTGTACACCGGGGAGCTGTTTTTT
CASSLVPPAVYTGELFF
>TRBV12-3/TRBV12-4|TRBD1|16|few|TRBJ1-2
TGTGCCAGCAGTTTTAAGGGACAGGGAGATAACTATGGCTACACCTTC
CASSFKGQGDNYGYTF
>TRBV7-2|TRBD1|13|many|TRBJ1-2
TGTGCCAGCAGCCCGGGACAGAAGCAGATTGTCACCTTC
CASSPGQKQIVTF
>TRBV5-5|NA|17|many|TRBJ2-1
TGTGCCAGCAGTTCATCACTCGCAGCGACTTCCTACAATGAGCAGTTCTTC
CASSSSLAATSYNEQFF
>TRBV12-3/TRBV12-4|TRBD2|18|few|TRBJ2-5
TGTGCCAGCAGTTTAGCAGGTTTAGCGGGGGGTGACCAAGAGACCCAGTACTTC
CASSLAGLAGGDQETQYF
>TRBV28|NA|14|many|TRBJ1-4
TGTGCCAGCAGTTTGGCAGGGCTGAACGAAAAACTGTTTTTT
CASSLAGLNEKLFF
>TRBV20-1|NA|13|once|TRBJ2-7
TGCAGTGCTAGTACGATGGACGGGTACGAGCAGTACTTC
CSASTMDGYEQYF